Each of the 6 T cell receptor beta chains below was sequenced from the same sample in a study of blood T cell repertoires in COVID-19. Profiled with immunoSEQ multiplex PCR; TCRdb holds only in-frame clones, not every one. This table holds 200,000 to 250,000 clones, approximately 80% found once. Sequencing was done on a sample of PBMCs or T cells enriched from blood (not recorded which). These receptors came from a woman in her forties with acute COVID-19.

This chain links TRBV28 with TRBJ1-5, with D tentatively TRBD1 (6 bases). Germline values: CDR1 MDHEN, CDR2 SYDVKM. This CDR3 has 14 residues. The V end was cut by 5 bases, the J end by 2 bases, with 10 bases between. The chain's CDR3 is CASSRGGGNQPQHF. CDR3 coding DNA: TGTGCCAGCAGTAGGGGGGGAGGCAATCAGCCCCAGCATTTT. Full variable domain (remainder filled in from reference TRBV28 and TRBJ1-5): DVKVTQSSRYLVKRTGEKVFLECVQDMDHENMFWYRQDPGLGLRLIYFSYDVKMKEKGDIPEGYSVSREKKERFSLILESASTNQTSMYLCASSRGGGNQPQHFGDGTRLSIL.

This sequence joins TRBV4-2 and TRBJ2-3; 11 bases match TRBD2. The CDR3 contains 14 residues. Per the germline V gene, CDR1 is LGHNA and CDR2 is YNFKEQ. Losses at the gene ends were 6 bases for V and 6 bases for J; bases not matched to a gene: 5. DNA for the CDR3: TGTGCCAGCAGTCAGTCTAGCGGGGGGGATACGCAGTATTTT. This encodes CASSQSSGGDTQYF.

This clone was detected a few times. CDR3 sequence reads: CASSIYEGTEAFF. In DNA, the CDR3 is TGTGCCAGCAGCATCTACGAGGGCACTGAAGCTTTCTTT. The chain recombines TRBV7-6 with TRBJ1-1; D is undetermined. Germline V gene lookup returns CDR1 SGHVS and CDR2 FNYEAQ. The length of the CDR3 is 13 residues. Trimming cost V 5 bases and J 4 bases, with 11 bases left between them.

This clone was observed a single time. The chain joins TRBV14 to TRBJ2-7; D may be TRBD2 (6 bases). With 1 base removed from V and 7 bases from J, the gap between germline ends came to 11 bases. Germline lookup yields CDR1 SGHDN and CDR2 FVKESK. The CDR3 is 13 residues long. The CDR3 DNA follows: TGTGCCAGCAGCCAAGTAATCCGGGGGGAGCAGTACTTC. As protein: CASSQVIRGEQYF.

The chain joins TRBV28 to TRBJ1-2, with a weak D call TRBD1 (6 bases). This CDR3 comprises 14 residues. CDR1 is MDHEN, CDR2 SYDVKM, per germline. The V gene lost 1 base and the J gene lost 5 bases, with 11 bases spanning the gap. The CDR3 protein is CASSLLGAGYGYTF. CDR3 nucleotides: TGTGCCAGCAGTTTATTGGGGGCCGGGTATGGCTACACCTTC.

CDR3 sequence: CASSLQGAGTEAFF. Written as DNA, the CDR3 is TGTGCCAGCAGTTTACAGGGGGCAGGAACTGAAGCTTTCTTT. The chain couples TRBV27 to TRBJ1-1; 8 nucleotides match TRBD1. Germline V CDR1 and CDR2: MNHEY, SMNVEV (reference sequence). The V segment lost 2 bases and the J segment 5 bases; nucleotides outside the gene matches: 4. There are 14 residues in the CDR3.